Described below is a single TCR beta chain sequence and its context. Generated by immunoSEQ multiplex PCR, the TCRdb table keeps only in-frame clones and is missing some. Of approximately 71,000 clones listed, less than 95% were seen once; the top ten hold approximately 0.93%. This record comes from a study of cytomegalovirus exposure and HLA in healthy donors. Looked up from germline, CDR1 is SEHNR and CDR2 is FQNEAQ (reference sequence). The CDR3 is made up of 19 amino acids. The ends lost 0 bases at V and 0 bases at J; junction bases unmatched: 10. The TCR originated in a woman aged 18-30 years in good health and CMV-seronegative. This sequence joins TRBV7-9 and TRBJ2-1; 8 bases map to TRBD2. The material sequenced was PBMCs. Here the CDR3 DNA reads TGTGCCAGCAGCTTAGCCGAGCGGGGGAGCAGGAGCTCCTACAATGAGCAGTTCTTC. Translated: CASSLAERGSRSSYNEQFF.